The 11 T cell receptor beta chains below come from one sample, sequenced in a study of cytomegalovirus exposure and HLA in healthy donors (TCRdb year 2017). The method behind the library was the immunoSEQ multiplex PCR assay. The multiplex PCR relied on a mix of 60 forward primers for TCR Vbeta segments and 13 reverse primers for TCR Jbeta segments. This is the immuneACCESS table as TCRdb keeps it, with only in-frame sequences that have V and J called. A part of the clones is gone; compared with another copy, unresolved V genes explain less than half, and the rest is unexplained. Within this sample are fewer than 100,000 clones, with around 80% of them counted one time only. The top ten clones comprise 4% to 5.5% of the sample. What was sequenced was PBMCs. The source is a male donor in good health and CMV-seropositive.

The gene calls are TRBV2 and TRBJ2-7; D is possibly TRBD2 (6 bases). V was pared by 6 bases and J by 4 bases, with 16 bases between. The germline V gene has CDR1 SNHLY and CDR2 FYNNEI. CDR3 length: 14 residues. The CDR3 DNA reads as TGTGCCAGCAGGAACGGCGGGACCTCATACGAGCAGTACTTC. It yields the protein CASRNGGTSYEQYF.

The chain joins TRBV4-1 to TRBJ1-2; a possible D gene is TRBD1 (6 bases). The germline CDR1 and CDR2 sequences are MGHRA and YSYEKL. V was clipped by 3 bases and J by 4 bases, with 9 bases between them. CDR3 size: 13 residues. CDR3 sequence: CASSQTTGYGYTF. As DNA, the CDR3 is TGCGCCAGCAGCCAGACGACAGGCTATGGCTACACCTTC.

V and J are TRBV28 and TRBJ2-7; D possibly corresponds to TRBD2 (5 bases). The CDR3 spans 13 residues. Germline V CDR1 and CDR2: MDHEN, SYDVKM. Trimming removed 9 bases at V and 3 bases at J, with 15 bases between. CDR3 protein: CASTRTKGYEQYF. The CDR3 DNA follows: TGTGCCAGTACTAGGACGAAAGGCTACGAGCAGTACTTC.

CDR3 in amino acids: CASRRAGRDQPQHF. In nucleotides, the CDR3 is TGTGCCAGCAGGCGGGCAGGGAGGGATCAGCCCCAGCATTTT. V is TRBV28 and J is TRBJ1-5; a possible D gene is TRBD1 (5 bases). Germline loops: CDR1 MDHEN, CDR2 SYDVKM. The length of the CDR3 is 14 residues. The V end was cut by 6 bases, the J end by 5 bases, with 14 bases between.

This clone was picked up one time. CDR3 coding DNA: TGCGCCAGCAGCCTGGAGCCGGGGAGGTACCAAGAGACCCAGTACTTC. Protein sequence: CASSLEPGRYQETQYF. The chain couples TRBV5-1 to TRBJ2-5, with a weak D call TRBD2 (6 bases). Germline lookup yields CDR1 SGHRS and CDR2 YFSETQ. The CDR3 consists of 16 residues. The V end was cut by 4 bases, the J end by 0 bases, with 16 bases between.

This clone turned up a few times. The J gene is TRBJ2-2, the V gene TRBV14; weak D call: TRBD1 (5 bases). Germline-derived CDR1 and CDR2 are SGHDN and FVKESK. There are 17 residues in the CDR3. The V end was cut by 4 bases, the J end by 5 bases, with 20 bases between. This chain's CDR3 is CASSPPHKGLLTGELFF. The CDR3 coding sequence is TGTGCCAGCAGCCCACCCCACAAGGGGCTATTAACCGGGGAGCTGTTTTTT.

The rearrangement uses TRBV30 and TRBJ1-6, with TRBD1 matching 11 bases. The length of the CDR3 is 13 residues. Losses at the gene ends were 6 bases for V and 17 bases for J; bases not matched to a gene: 12. The germline V gene encodes CDR1 GTSNPN and CDR2 SVGIG (reference sequence). The DNA for the CDR3 is TGTGCCTGTCCCGGGACAGGGGGAACTAAGTTCCACTTT. Amino acid sequence: CACPGTGGTKFHF. Filled out from reference TRBV30 and TRBJ1-6, the complete variable domain reads SQTIHQWPATLVQPVGSPLSLECTVEGTSNPNLYWYRQAAGRGLQLLFYSVGIGQISSEVPQNLSASRPQDRQFILSSKKLLLSDSGFYLCACPGTGGTKFHFGNGTRLTVT.

The rearrangement joins TRBV28 to TRBJ2-7; 10 positions agree with TRBD2. The V and J ends lost 2 bases and 5 bases, in that order; junction bases with no gene match: 6. This CDR3 is built from 15 residues. Germline V gene lookup returns CDR1 MDHEN and CDR2 SYDVKM. Here the CDR3 DNA reads TGTGCCAGCAGTTTACCAGCGGGGGGGCAGGACGAGCAGTACTTC. Translating it yields CASSLPAGGQDEQYF. The variable domain in full, completed from reference TRBV28 and TRBJ2-7, reads DVKVTQSSRYLVKRTGEKVFLECVQDMDHENMFWYRQDPGLGLRLIYFSYDVKMKEKGDIPEGYSVSREKKERFSLILESASTNQTSMYLCASSLPAGGQDEQYFGPGTRLTVT.

The rearrangement joins TRBV29-1 to TRBJ2-3; D ambiguous. Per germline, CDR1 SQVTM and CDR2 ANQGSEA. Trimming left V 7 bases short and J 0 bases short, with 11 bases between. CDR3 length: 13 amino acids. The CDR3 region has the DNA TGCAGCGGAGAGACAATTAGCACAGATACGCAGTATTTT. This sequence encodes CSGETISTDTQYF.

V usage is TRBV27 and J usage is TRBJ1-4; D not certain. Per the germline V gene, CDR1 is MNHEY and CDR2 is SMNVEV (reference sequence). Trimming took off 10 bases at V and 8 bases at J, with 17 bases between the two ends. The CDR3 is 13 residues long. CDR3 protein: CANTMKRSEKLFF. The DNA for the CDR3 is TGTGCCAACACAATGAAACGCTCGGAAAAACTGTTTTTT.

The chain is built from TRBV5-4 and TRBJ1-1; 11 bases agree with TRBD1. Germline lookup yields CDR1 SGHNT and CDR2 YYREEE (reference sequence). The CDR3 is 18 residues long. With V trimmed by 4 bases and J by 4 bases, 15 bases remained unmatched. CDR3 bases: TGTGCCAGCAGCCATGGCGGGACAGGGGGAGGATTGTTCACTGAAGCTTTCTTT. Its translation is CASSHGGTGGGLFTEAFF.